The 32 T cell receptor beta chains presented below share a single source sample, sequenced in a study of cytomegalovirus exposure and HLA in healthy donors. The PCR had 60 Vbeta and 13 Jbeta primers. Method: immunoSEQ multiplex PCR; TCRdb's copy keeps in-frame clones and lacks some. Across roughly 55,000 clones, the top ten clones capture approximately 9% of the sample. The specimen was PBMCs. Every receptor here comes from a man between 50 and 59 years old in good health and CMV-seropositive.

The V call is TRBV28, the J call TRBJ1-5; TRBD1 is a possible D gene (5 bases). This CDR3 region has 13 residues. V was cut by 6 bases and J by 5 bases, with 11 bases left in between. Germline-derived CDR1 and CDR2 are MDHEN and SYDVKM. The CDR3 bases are TGTGCCAGCAGGCGGGACCGAGATCAGCCCCAGCATTTT. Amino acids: CASRRDRDQPQHF.

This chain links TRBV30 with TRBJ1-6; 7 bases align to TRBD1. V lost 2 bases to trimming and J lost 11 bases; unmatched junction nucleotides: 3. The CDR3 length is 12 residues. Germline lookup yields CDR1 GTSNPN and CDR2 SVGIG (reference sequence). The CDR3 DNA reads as TGTGCCTGGAGTCCACAGGGGCCACCCCTCCACTTT. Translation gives CAWSPQGPPLHF.

In DNA, the CDR3 is TGTGCCAGCAGAAATACTCCCCGTACGGGGGGTGGGGGGGAGACCCAGTACTTC. The encoded protein is CASRNTPRTGGGGETQYF. The chain carries TRBV27 and TRBJ2-5; 7 nucleotides align to TRBD2. Losses at the gene ends were 6 bases for V and 5 bases for J; bases not matched to a gene: 21. The CDR3 covers 18 residues. Germline CDR1 and CDR2: MNHEY and SMNVEV (reference sequence).

The CDR3 protein is CASSQGPLGGETQYF. DNA of the CDR3: TGTGCCAGCAGCCAAGGACCTTTAGGGGGCGAGACCCAGTACTTC. The chain links TRBV14 to TRBJ2-5, with 7 bases aligning to TRBD1. The CDR3 loop spans 15 amino acids. J was trimmed by 5 bases and V by 1 base; bases with no gene match: 7. Germline CDR1 and CDR2: SGHDN and FVKESK. The variable domain in full, completed from reference TRBV14 and TRBJ2-5, reads EAGVTQFPSHSVIEKGQTVTLRCDPISGHDNLYWYRRVMGKEIKFLLHFVKESKQDESGMPNNRFLAERTGGTYSTLKVQPAELEDSGVYFCASSQGPLGGETQYFGPGTRLLVL.

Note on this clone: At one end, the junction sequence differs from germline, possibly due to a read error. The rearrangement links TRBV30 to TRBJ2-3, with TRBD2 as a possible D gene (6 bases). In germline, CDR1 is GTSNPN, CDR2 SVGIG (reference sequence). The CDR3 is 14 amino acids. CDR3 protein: CASAGGPFTDKQYF. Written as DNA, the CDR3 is TGTGCCTCGGCCGGGGGACCCTTCACAGATAAGCAGTATTTT.

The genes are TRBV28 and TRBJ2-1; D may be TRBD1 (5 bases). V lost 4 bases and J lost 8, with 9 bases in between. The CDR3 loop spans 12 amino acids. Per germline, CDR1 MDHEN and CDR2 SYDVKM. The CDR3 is CASSSTVDEQFF. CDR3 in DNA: TGTGCCAGCAGTTCGACAGTCGATGAGCAGTTCTTC.

The CDR3 loop reads CASSLNYGMVNNEQFF. The CDR3 bases are TGTGCCAGCAGCTTAAATTATGGCATGGTTAACAATGAGCAGTTCTTC. The chain joins TRBV11-2 to TRBJ2-1; D is uncertain. This CDR3 region has 16 residues. Germline loops: CDR1 SGHAT, CDR2 FQNNGV. Trimming took off 2 bases at V and 5 bases at J, with 16 bases between the two ends.

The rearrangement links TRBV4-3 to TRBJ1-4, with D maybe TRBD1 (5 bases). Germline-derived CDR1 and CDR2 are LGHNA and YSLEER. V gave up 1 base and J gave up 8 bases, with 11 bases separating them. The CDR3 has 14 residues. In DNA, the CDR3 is TGCGCCAGCAGCCAAGCAGGGCTAGGGGAAAAACTGTTTTTT. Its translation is CASSQAGLGEKLFF.

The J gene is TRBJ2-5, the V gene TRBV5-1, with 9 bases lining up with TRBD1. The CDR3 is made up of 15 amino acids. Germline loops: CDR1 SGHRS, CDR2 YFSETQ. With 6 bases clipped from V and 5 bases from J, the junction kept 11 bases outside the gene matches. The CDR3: CASTDGQGLRETQYF. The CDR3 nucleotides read TGCGCCAGCACCGACGGACAGGGGCTTAGGGAGACCCAGTACTTC.

CDR3 protein: CASRPYTGSGNTIYF. Here the CDR3 DNA reads TGCGCCAGCAGGCCTTATACAGGGTCAGGAAACACCATATATTTT. The rearrangement uses TRBV5-1 and TRBJ1-3; TRBD1 is a possible D gene (6 bases). The CDR3 consists of 15 residues. Per germline, CDR1 SGHRS and CDR2 YFSETQ. V was cut by 5 bases and J by 4 bases, with 16 bases left in between.

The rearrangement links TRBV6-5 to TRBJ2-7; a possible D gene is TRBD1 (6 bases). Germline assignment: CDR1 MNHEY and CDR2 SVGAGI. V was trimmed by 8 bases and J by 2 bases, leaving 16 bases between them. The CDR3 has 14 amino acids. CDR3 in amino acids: CASRKQQGAYEQYF. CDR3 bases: TGTGCCAGCCGTAAACAACAGGGAGCCTACGAGCAGTACTTC.

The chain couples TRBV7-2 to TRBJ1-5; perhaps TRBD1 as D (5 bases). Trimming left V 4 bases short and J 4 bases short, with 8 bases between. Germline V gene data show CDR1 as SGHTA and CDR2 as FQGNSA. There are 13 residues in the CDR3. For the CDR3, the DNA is TGTGCCAGCAGCTGGGGCACAAATCAGCCCCAGCATTTT. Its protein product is CASSWGTNQPQHF.

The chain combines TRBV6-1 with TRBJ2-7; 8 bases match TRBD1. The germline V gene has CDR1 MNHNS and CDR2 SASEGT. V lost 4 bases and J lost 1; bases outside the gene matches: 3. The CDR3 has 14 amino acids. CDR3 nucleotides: TGTGCCAGCAGTGTACAGGGGGGATCCTACGAGCAGTACTTC. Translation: CASSVQGGSYEQYF.

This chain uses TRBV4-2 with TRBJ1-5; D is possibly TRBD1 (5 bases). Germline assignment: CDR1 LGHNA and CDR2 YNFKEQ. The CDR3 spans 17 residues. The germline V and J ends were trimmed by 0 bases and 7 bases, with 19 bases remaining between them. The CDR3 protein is CASSQEPPGLLIQPQHF. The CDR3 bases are TGTGCCAGCAGCCAAGAGCCTCCGGGACTCTTAATCCAGCCCCAGCATTTT.

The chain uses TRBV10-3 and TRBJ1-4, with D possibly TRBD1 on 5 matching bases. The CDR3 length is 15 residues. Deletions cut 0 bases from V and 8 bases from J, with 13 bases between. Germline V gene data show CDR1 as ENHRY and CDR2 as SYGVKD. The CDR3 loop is CAISESRGLREKLFF. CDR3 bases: TGTGCCATCAGTGAGTCAAGGGGATTGCGGGAAAAACTGTTTTTT.

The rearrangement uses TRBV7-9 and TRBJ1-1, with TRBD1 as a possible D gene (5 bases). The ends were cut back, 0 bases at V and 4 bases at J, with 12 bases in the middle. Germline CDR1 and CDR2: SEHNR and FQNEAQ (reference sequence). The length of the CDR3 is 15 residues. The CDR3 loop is CASSLASQGGTEAFF. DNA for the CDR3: TGTGCCAGCAGCTTAGCTTCCCAGGGTGGCACTGAAGCTTTCTTT.

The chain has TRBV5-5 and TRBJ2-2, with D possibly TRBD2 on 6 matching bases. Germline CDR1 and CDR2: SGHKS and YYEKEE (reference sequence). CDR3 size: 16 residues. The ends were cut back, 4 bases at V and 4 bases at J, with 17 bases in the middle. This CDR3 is CASSVRGGMGTGELFF. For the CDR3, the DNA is TGTGCCAGCAGCGTTCGAGGAGGGATGGGCACCGGGGAGCTGTTTTTT.

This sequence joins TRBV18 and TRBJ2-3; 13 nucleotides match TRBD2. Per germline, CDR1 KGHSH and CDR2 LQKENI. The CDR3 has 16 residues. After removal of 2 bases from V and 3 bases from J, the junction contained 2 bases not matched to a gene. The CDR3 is CASSPRTSGGTDTQYF. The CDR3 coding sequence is TGTGCCAGCTCACCAAGGACTAGCGGGGGAACAGATACGCAGTATTTT.

CDR3 sequence reads: CASSYRQVHEQYF. CDR3 DNA: TGTGCCAGCAGTTACAGGCAGGTCCACGAGCAGTACTTC. The J gene is TRBJ2-7, the V gene TRBV6-6, with D hard to call. The germline CDR1 and CDR2 sequences are MNHNY and SVGAGI (reference sequence). Trimming shortened V by 2 bases and J by 5 bases, and 10 bases separated the two germline ends. The CDR3 has 13 residues.

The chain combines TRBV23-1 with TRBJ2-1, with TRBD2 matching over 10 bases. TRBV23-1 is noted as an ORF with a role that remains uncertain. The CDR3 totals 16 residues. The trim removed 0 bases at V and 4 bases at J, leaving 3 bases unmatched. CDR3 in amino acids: CASSQSQRGGYNEQFF. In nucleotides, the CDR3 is TGCGCCAGCAGTCAATCGCAGCGGGGGGGGTACAATGAGCAGTTCTTC.

This CDR3 is CASSLAGGYADTQYF. DNA for the CDR3: TGCGCCAGCAGCTTGGCAGGGGGCTACGCAGATACGCAGTATTTT. V and J are TRBV5-1 and TRBJ2-3; 8 positions agree with TRBD1. The junction had 4 bases not matched to a gene; V was cut back by 0 bases and J by 4 bases. The germline V gene encodes CDR1 SGHRS and CDR2 YFSETQ. The CDR3 totals 15 residues.

CDR3 coding DNA: TGTGCCAGCAGTACAAATCGAAACACCATATATTTT. Translation: CASSTNRNTIYF. The genes are TRBV2 and TRBJ1-3, with D uncertain. V lost 5 bases to trimming and J lost 5 bases, with 7 bases between them. Germline V lookup: CDR1 SNHLY, CDR2 FYNNEI. The CDR3 has 12 residues.

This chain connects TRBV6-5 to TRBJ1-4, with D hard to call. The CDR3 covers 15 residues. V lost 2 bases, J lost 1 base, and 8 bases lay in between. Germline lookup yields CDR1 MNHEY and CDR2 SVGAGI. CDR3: CASSYGPGTNEKLFF. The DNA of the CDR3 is TGTGCCAGCAGTTACGGTCCGGGAACTAATGAAAAACTGTTTTTT.

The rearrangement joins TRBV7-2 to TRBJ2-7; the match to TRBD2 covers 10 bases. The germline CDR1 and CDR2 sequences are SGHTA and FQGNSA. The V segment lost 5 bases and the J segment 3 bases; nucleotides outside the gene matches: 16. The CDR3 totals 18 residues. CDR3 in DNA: TGTGCCAGCAGCCCCCAGGGGGGTCTAGCGGGGGATGTCTACGAGCAGTACTTC. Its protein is CASSPQGGLAGDVYEQYF.

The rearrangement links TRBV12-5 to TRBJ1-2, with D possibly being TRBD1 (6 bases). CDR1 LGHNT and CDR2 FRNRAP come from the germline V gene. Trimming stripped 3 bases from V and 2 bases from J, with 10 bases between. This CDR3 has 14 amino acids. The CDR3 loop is CASGFQGTNYGYTF. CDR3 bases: TGTGCTAGTGGTTTTCAGGGGACAAACTATGGCTACACCTTC.

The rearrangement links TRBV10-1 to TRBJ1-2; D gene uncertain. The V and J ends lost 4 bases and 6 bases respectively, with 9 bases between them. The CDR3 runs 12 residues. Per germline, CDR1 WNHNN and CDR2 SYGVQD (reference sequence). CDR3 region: CASSGQKDGYTF. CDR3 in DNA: TGCGCCAGCAGTGGGCAGAAAGATGGCTACACCTTC.

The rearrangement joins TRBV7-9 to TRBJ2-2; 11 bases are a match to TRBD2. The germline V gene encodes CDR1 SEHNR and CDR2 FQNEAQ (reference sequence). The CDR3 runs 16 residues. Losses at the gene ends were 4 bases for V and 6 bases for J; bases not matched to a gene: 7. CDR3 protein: CASSSLAGGPPGELFF. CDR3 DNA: TGTGCCAGCAGCTCCCTAGCGGGGGGTCCCCCCGGGGAGCTGTTTTTT.

The DNA of the CDR3 is TGCGCCAGCAGCGCCATGGGGGGGGGTGACAATGAGCAGTTCTTC. As protein: CASSAMGGGDNEQFF. The chain couples TRBV5-1 to TRBJ2-1, with 7 bases fitting TRBD2. CDR1 is SGHRS and CDR2 is YFSETQ in the germline V gene. The CDR3 spans 15 residues. V trimming: 4 bases; J trimming: 5 bases; junction bases outside the gene matches: 9.

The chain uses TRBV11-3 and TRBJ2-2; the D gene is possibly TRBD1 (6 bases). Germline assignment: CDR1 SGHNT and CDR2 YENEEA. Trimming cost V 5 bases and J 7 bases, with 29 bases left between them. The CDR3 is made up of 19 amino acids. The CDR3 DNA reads TGTGCCAGCAGCCCCGGTGGGTTCAGGGGCGGACACCGCGACGGGGAGCTGTTTTTT. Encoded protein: CASSPGGFRGGHRDGELFF.

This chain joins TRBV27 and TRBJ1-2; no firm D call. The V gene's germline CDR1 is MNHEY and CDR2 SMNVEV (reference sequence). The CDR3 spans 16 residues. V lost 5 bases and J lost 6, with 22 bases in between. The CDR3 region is CASSLVGRAPLDGYTF. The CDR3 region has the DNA TGTGCCAGCAGTCTCGTAGGGAGGGCACCGCTTGATGGCTACACCTTC.

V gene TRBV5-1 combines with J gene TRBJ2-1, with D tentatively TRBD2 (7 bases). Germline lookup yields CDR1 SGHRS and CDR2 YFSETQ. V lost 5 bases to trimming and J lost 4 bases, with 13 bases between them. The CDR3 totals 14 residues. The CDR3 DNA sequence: TGCGCCAGCAGGGGGGGGCCGGATTACAATGAGCAGTTCTTC. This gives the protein CASRGGPDYNEQFF.

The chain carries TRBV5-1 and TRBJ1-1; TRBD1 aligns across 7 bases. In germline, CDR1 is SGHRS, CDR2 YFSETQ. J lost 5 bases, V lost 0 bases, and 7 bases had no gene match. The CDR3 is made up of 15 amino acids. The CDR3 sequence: CASSLGTGEKTEAFF. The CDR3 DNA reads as TGCGCCAGCAGCTTGGGAACAGGGGAGAAGACTGAAGCTTTCTTT.